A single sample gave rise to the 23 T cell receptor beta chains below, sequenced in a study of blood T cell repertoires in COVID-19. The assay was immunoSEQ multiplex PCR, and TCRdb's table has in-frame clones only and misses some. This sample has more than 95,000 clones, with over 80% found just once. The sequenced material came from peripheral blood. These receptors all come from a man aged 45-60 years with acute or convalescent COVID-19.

CDR3 nucleotides: TGTGCTAGTGGTCTGGCCAGGGGGACGAACACCGGGGAGCTGTTTTTT. Amino acids: CASGLARGTNTGELFF. The J gene is TRBJ2-2, the V gene TRBV12-5, with 7 bases identical to TRBD1. The CDR3 totals 16 residues. The germline V gene has CDR1 LGHNT and CDR2 FRNRAP. V lost 5 bases, J lost 0 bases, and 6 bases stayed unmatched.

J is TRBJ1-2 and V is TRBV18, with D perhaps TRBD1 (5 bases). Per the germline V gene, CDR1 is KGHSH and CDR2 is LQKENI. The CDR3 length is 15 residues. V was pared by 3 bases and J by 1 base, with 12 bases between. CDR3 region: CASSPTGNLNYGYTF. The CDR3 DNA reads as TGTGCCAGCTCACCCACAGGCAACCTTAACTATGGCTACACCTTC.

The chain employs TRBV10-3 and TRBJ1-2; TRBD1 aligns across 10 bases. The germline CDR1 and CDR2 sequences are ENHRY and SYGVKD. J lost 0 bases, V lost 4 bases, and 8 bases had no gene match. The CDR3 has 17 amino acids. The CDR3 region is CAISAIAGTGANYGYTF. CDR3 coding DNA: TGTGCCATCAGTGCAATTGCGGGGACAGGGGCTAACTATGGCTACACCTTC.

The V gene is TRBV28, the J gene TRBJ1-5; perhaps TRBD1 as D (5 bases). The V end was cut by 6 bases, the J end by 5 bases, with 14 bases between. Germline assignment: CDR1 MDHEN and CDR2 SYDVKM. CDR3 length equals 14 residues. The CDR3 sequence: CASSVQANHQPQHF. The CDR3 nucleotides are TGTGCCAGCAGCGTACAGGCGAACCATCAGCCCCAGCATTTT.

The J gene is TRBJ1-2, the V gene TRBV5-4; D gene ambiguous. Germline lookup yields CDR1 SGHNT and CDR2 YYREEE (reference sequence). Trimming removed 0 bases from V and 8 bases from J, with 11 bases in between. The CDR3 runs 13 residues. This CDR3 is CASSLDFAGGYTF. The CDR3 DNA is TGTGCCAGCAGCTTGGATTTTGCGGGAGGCTACACCTTC. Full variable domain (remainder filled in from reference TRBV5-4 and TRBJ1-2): ETGVTQSPTHLIKTRGQQVTLRCSSQSGHNTVSWYQQALGQGPQFIFQYYREEENGRGNFPPRFSGLQFPNYSSELNVNALELDDSALYLCASSLDFAGGYTFGSGTRLTVV.

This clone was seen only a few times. CDR3 sequence (DNA): TGTGCCAGCAGAACAAGAGGTTTCTACAATGAGCAGTTCTTC. Translating gives CASRTRGFYNEQFF. This rearrangement joins TRBV7-2 to TRBJ2-1; D remains unclear. This CDR3 has 14 amino acids. From germline, CDR1 is SGHTA and CDR2 FQGNSA. Between the trimmed V and J ends, which lost 6 bases and 3 bases, there was a span of 12 bases.

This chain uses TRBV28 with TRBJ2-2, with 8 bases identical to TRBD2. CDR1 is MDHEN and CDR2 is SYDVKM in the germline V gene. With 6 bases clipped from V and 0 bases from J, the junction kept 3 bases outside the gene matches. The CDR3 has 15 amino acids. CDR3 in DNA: TGTGCCAGCAGCTATAGCGGGGCGAACACCGGGGAGCTGTTTTTT. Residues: CASSYSGANTGELFF.

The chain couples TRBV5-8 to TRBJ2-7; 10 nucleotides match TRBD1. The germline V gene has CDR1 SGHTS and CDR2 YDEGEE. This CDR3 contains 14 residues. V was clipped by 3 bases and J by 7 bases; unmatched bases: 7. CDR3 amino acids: CASSSRTGGGEQYF. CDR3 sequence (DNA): TGTGCCAGCAGCTCCAGGACAGGGGGAGGAGAGCAGTACTTC.

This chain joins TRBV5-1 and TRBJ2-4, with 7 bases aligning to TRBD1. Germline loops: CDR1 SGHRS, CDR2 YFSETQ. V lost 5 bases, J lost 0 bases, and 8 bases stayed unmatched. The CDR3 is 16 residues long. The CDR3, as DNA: TGCGCCAGCAGTACTGGGACAGTTCTAGCCAAAAACATTCAGTACTTC. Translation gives CASSTGTVLAKNIQYF.

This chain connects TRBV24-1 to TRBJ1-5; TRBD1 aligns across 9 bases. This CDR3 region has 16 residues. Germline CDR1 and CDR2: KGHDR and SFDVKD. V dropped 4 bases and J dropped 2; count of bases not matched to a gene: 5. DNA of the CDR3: TGTGCCACCAGTGAAGGCAGGGACAGGGGCAATCAGCCCCAGCATTTT. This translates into CATSEGRDRGNQPQHF.

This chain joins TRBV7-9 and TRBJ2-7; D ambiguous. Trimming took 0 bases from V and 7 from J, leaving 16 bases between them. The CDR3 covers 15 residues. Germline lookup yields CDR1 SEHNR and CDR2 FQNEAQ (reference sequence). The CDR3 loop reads CASSLALVDTQEQYF. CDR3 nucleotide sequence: TGTGCCAGCAGCTTAGCGCTGGTAGACACGCAAGAGCAGTACTTC.

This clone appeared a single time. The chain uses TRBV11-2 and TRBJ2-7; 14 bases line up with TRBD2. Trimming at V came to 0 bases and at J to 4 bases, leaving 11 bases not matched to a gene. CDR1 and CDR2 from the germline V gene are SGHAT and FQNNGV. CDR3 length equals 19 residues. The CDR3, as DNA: TGTGCCAGCAGCTTAGATAGATCGGGACTAGCGGGAGCTAGGTACGAGCAGTACTTC. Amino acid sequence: CASSLDRSGLAGARYEQYF.

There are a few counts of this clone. The CDR3 DNA follows: TGTGCCAGCAACGGATGGGGCCTACACAATGAGCAGTTCTTC. Translation: CASNGWGLHNEQFF. This chain joins TRBV6-5 and TRBJ2-1; tentative D call: TRBD1 (5 bases). Trimming removed 7 bases from V and 5 bases from J, with 15 bases in between. This CDR3 is built from 14 residues. Germline V gene sequence: CDR1 MNHEY, CDR2 SVGAGI.

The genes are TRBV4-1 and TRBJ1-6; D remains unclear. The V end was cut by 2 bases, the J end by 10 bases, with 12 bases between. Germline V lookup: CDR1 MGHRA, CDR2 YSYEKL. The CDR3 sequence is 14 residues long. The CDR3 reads CASSQLSGESPLHF. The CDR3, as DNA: TGCGCCAGCAGCCAACTAAGCGGAGAGTCACCCCTCCACTTT.

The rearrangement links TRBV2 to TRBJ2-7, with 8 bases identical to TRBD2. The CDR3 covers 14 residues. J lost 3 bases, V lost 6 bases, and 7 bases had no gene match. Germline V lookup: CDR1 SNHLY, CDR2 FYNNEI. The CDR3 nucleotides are TGTGCCAGCAGGCCAAGGACTAGCAGCTACGAGCAGTACTTC. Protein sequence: CASRPRTSSYEQYF.

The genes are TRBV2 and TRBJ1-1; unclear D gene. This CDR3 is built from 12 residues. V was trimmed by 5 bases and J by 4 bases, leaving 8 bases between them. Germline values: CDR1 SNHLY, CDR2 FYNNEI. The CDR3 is CASSWQFTEAFF. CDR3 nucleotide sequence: TGTGCCAGCAGTTGGCAGTTCACTGAAGCTTTCTTT.

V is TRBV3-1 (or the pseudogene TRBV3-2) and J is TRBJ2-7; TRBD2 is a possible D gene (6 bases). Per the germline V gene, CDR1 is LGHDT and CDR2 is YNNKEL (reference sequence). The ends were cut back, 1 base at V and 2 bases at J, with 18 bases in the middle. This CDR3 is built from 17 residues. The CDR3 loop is CASSQAGLTSRTYEQYF. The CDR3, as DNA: TGTGCCAGCAGCCAAGCCGGACTAACAAGTAGGACCTACGAGCAGTACTTC.

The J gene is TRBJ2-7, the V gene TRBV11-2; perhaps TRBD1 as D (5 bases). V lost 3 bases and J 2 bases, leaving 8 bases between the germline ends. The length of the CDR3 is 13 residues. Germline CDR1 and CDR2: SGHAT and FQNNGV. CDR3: CASSLVDTYEQYF. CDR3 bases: TGTGCCAGCAGCTTGGTGGACACCTACGAGCAGTACTTC.

In DNA form, the CDR3 reads TGTGCCAGCCTACCGACAGGGTCTTGGGAAAAACTGTTTTTT. This gives the protein CASLPTGSWEKLFF. The chain recombines TRBV25-1 with TRBJ1-4; 7 bases line up with TRBD1. CDR1 is MGHDK and CDR2 is SYGVNS in the germline V gene. The CDR3 runs 14 residues. Trimming removed 8 bases from V and 8 bases from J; junction bases left unmatched: 11.

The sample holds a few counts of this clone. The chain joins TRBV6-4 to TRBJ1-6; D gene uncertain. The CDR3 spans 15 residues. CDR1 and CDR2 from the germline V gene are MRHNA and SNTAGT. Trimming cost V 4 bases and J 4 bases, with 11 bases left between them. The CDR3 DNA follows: TGTGCCAGCAGTGGGTGGGCCACTTATAATTCACCCCTCCACTTT. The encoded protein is CASSGWATYNSPLHF.

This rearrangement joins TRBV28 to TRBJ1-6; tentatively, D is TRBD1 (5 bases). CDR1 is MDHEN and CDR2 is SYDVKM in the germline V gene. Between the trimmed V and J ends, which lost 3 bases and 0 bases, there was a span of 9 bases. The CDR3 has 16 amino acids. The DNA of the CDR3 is TGTGCCAGCAGTTTGGAGGGACGCTCCTATAATTCACCCCTCCACTTT. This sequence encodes CASSLEGRSYNSPLHF.

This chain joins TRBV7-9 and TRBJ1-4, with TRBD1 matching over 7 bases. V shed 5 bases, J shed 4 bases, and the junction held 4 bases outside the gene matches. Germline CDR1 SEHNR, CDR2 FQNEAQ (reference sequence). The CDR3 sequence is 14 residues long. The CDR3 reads CASSPGQFNEKLFF. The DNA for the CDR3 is TGTGCCAGCAGCCCGGGACAGTTTAATGAAAAACTGTTTTTT.

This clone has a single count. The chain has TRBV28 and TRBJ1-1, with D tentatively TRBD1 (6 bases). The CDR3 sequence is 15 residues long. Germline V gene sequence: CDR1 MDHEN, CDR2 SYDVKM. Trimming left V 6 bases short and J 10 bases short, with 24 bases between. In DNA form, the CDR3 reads TGTGCCAGCAGGGCCCCCGGTGGGCAGGGGCCCGTAGCTTTCTTT. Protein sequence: CASRAPGGQGPVAFF.